This T cell receptor (beta chain) was identified in a study of shared clonotypes between healthy human individuals. Whole-study findings and limits: Among the subsets, naive ones generally showed larger estimated richness than memory ones.

Comment on this clone: Its antigen is as yet unknown.

J gave up 7 bases and V 2 bases, and 6 bases lay outside the gene matches. The CDR3 runs 15 residues. Germline assignment: CDR1 SGHTA and CDR2 FQGTGA. At the deep level, the assay was run. Only in-frame clones appear in the TCRdb table, and some are missing; sequencing was by immunoSEQ multiplex PCR. There are 2 million to 2.5 million clones in the sample; less than 95% occur only once, and roughly 0.34% lies in the top ten. This clonotype was sampled from a man in his late teens or twenties in good health. Some clones in this sample may be carry-over from other donors' samples. The source material was naive CD4+ T cells from PBMCs. The sample's subset: CD45RA+ positively selected. The J gene is TRBJ2-1, the V gene TRBV7-3, with 9 bases fitting TRBD1. The chain's CDR3 is CASSLLGQGSNEQFF. The CDR3 DNA is TGTGCCAGCAGCTTACTAGGACAGGGGTCAAATGAGCAGTTCTTC.